The rows below give T cell receptor beta chains drawn from one sample of a study of CD4+ T cells in melanoma. Only in-frame clones appear in the TCRdb table, and some are missing; sequencing was by immunoSEQ multiplex PCR. Of 9,500 to 12,000 clones in the sample, approximately 65% are singletons; the top ten hold roughly an eighth. Sequenced input: cells from a culture (not recorded whether cultured in vitro). The source is a human donor with melanoma. The CDR3 runs from the conserved cysteine through the conserved F or W. Each record gives: V gene, D gene, J gene, clone size, CDR3 DNA, CDR3 protein. D genes are given only for firm matches. Not every row has a clone size; where given, it reads once, few, many or a size class.

V: TRBV5-1; D: NA; J: TRBJ2-5; size: once; DNA: TGCGCCAGCAGCTTGCAACTAGCCCAAGAGACCCAGTACTTC; CDR3: CASSLQLAQETQYF
V: TRBV6-1; D: NA; J: TRBJ1-1; size: NA; DNA: TGTGCCAGCTTCTTCACGGCATACACTGAAGCTTTCTTT; CDR3: CASFFTAYTEAFF
V: TRBV6-1; D: TRBD2; J: TRBJ2-1; size: few; DNA: TGTGCCAGCAGCGTCCTAGCGGGGGCCCACAATGAGCAGTTCTTC; CDR3: CASSVLAGAHNEQFF
V: TRBV5-1; D: NA; J: TRBJ1-6; size: NA; DNA: TGCGCCAGCAGCTTGTCGGATGGTCCCCTCCACTTT; CDR3: CASSLSDGPLHF
V: TRBV18; D: NA; J: TRBJ2-7; size: NA; DNA: TGTGCCAGCTCACCCGGCGCGGCCTCCTACGAGCAGTACTTC; CDR3: CASSPGAASYEQYF
V: TRBV2; D: TRBD1; J: TRBJ1-5; size: NA; DNA: TGTGCCAGCAGTGGCCTGGACAGGGGCGGTCAGCCCCAGCATTTT; CDR3: CASSGLDRGGQPQHF
V: TRBV2; D: NA; J: TRBJ1-4; size: few; DNA: TGTGCCAGCAGTCCAAGACTGGGGGAAAAACTGTTTTTT; CDR3: CASSPRLGEKLFF
V: TRBV7-2; D: NA; J: TRBJ1-2; size: NA; DNA: TGTGCCAGCAGCTTAGTTTCGGGGGACACGGGGGGAGGCTACACCTTC; CDR3: CASSLVSGDTGGGYTF
V: TRBV7-9; D: NA; J: TRBJ2-7; size: NA; DNA: TGTGCCAGCAGCCCTGGTAGGCTATCGGGCGAGCAGTACTTC; CDR3: CASSPGRLSGEQYF
V: TRBV7-9; D: NA; J: TRBJ1-1; size: few; DNA: TGTGCCAGCAGCTTACCTCAAACTGAAGCTTTCTTT; CDR3: CASSLPQTEAFF
V: TRBV9; D: NA; J: TRBJ2-7; size: NA; DNA: TGTGCCAGCAGTGAGGACGCAGGACCCGACTCCTACGAGCAGTACTTC; CDR3: CASSEDAGPDSYEQYF
V: TRBV27; D: TRBD1; J: TRBJ1-2; size: NA; DNA: TGTGCCAGCAGTCTACAGGGGGCTAGGGGCTACACCTTC; CDR3: CASSLQGARGYTF
V: TRBV5-1; D: NA; J: TRBJ1-3; size: NA; DNA: TGCGCCAGCACCGACCCGGGTGGACCTGGAAACACCATATATTTT; CDR3: CASTDPGGPGNTIYF
V: TRBV25-1; D: NA; J: TRBJ2-3; size: NA; DNA: TGTGCCAGCACCAAGGGGTCGGGCACAGATACGCAGTATTTT; CDR3: CASTKGSGTDTQYF
V: TRBV11-2; D: NA; J: TRBJ2-7; size: once; DNA: TGTGCCACAGCCGGTGGGGCCTCCTACGAGCAGTACTTC; CDR3: CATAGGASYEQYF
V: TRBV7-9; D: TRBD2; J: TRBJ2-3; size: few; DNA: TGTGCCAGCAGCCACGGTAGCGGGGGTGAAGATACGCAGTATTTT; CDR3: CASSHGSGGEDTQYF
V: TRBV6-5; D: TRBD2; J: TRBJ2-3; size: NA; DNA: TGTGCCAGCAGTTACTCAGAGCGGGGAGATACGCAGTATTTT; CDR3: CASSYSERGDTQYF
V: TRBV19; D: NA; J: TRBJ2-7; size: few; DNA: TGTGCCAGTAGTACCCCGGACATCCCCTACGAGCAGTACTTC; CDR3: CASSTPDIPYEQYF
V: TRBV5-4; D: TRBD2; J: TRBJ2-6; size: NA; DNA: TGTGCCAGCAGCCGAGGCGGGGGGCCCTACTCTGGGGCCAACGTCCTGACTTTC; CDR3: CASSRGGGPYSGANVLTF
V: TRBV6-5; D: NA; J: TRBJ1-1; size: NA; DNA: TGTGCCAGCAGAAAGCCGGGACTGATAGCTGAAGCTTTCTTT; CDR3: CASRKPGLIAEAFF
V: TRBV30; D: NA; J: TRBJ2-3; size: NA; DNA: TGTGCCTGGAGTGTACGGACAGATACGCAGTATTTT; CDR3: CAWSVRTDTQYF
V: TRBV7-8; D: TRBD1; J: TRBJ1-2; size: NA; DNA: TGTGCCAGCAGCATCACAGGGGCCGGGGGCTACACCTTC; CDR3: CASSITGAGGYTF
V: TRBV5-1; D: NA; J: TRBJ2-5; size: NA; DNA: TGCGCCAGCAGAAACAGCTACCAAGAGACCCAGTACTTC; CDR3: CASRNSYQETQYF
V: TRBV7-8; D: TRBD2; J: TRBJ2-3; size: once; DNA: TGTGCCAGCAGCTTAGAAGGGTCGGGAGGACTAGCCGGAGATACGCAGTATTTT; CDR3: CASSLEGSGGLAGDTQYF
V: TRBV6-5; D: NA; J: TRBJ1-6; size: NA; DNA: TGTGCCAGCAGAGGAAAGGACCGAGATAATTCACCCCTCCACTTT; CDR3: CASRGKDRDNSPLHF
V: TRBV6-6; D: NA; J: TRBJ1-3; size: few; DNA: TGTGCCAGCAGTTATGGTGGGGGGCGAGGAAACACCATATATTTT; CDR3: CASSYGGGRGNTIYF
V: TRBV5-5; D: TRBD2; J: TRBJ2-3; size: once; DNA: TGTGCCAGCAGCCCTAGCGGGGGGGCACCAGATACGCAGTATTTT; CDR3: CASSPSGGAPDTQYF
V: TRBV6-8; D: NA; J: TRBJ1-1; size: NA; DNA: TGTGCCAGCAGCCCCCGGGACCCCGGAGGGACTGAAGCTTTCTTT; CDR3: CASSPRDPGGTEAFF
V: TRBV7-6; D: NA; J: TRBJ2-1; size: NA; DNA: TGTGCCAGCAGCTTAGTAAAGGGGAACAACAATGAGCAGTTCTTC; CDR3: CASSLVKGNNNEQFF
V: TRBV6-5; D: NA; J: TRBJ1-2; size: NA; DNA: TGTGCCAGCAGCCCCAGCAACTATGGCTACACCTTC; CDR3: CASSPSNYGYTF
V: TRBV2; D: NA; J: TRBJ1-5; size: few; DNA: TGTGCCAGCAGCGCGAGACTGGGCGATCCGCCCCAGCATTTT; CDR3: CASSARLGDPPQHF
V: TRBV27; D: NA; J: TRBJ1-2; size: NA; DNA: TGTGCCAGCAGCCGCACAGGGTCAGTTGGCTATGGCTACACCTTC; CDR3: CASSRTGSVGYGYTF
V: TRBV5-4; D: NA; J: TRBJ2-3; size: NA; DNA: TGTGCCAGCAGCTTTTTCGGCAATACGCAGTATTTT; CDR3: CASSFFGNTQYF
V: TRBV19; D: NA; J: TRBJ1-1; size: NA; DNA: TGTGCCAGTCAGGGCATGAACACTGAAGCTTTCTTT; CDR3: CASQGMNTEAFF
V: TRBV5-6; D: TRBD1; J: TRBJ2-5; size: NA; DNA: TGTGCCAGCAGCTTGGGGGGACAGGCGACTCAAGAGACCCAGTACTTC; CDR3: CASSLGGQATQETQYF
V: TRBV5-1; D: NA; J: TRBJ1-6; size: once; DNA: TGCGCCAGCAGCTCCCAGGGGTCCTCATATAATTCACCCCTCCACTTT; CDR3: CASSSQGSSYNSPLHF
V: TRBV6-1; D: NA; J: TRBJ2-1; size: NA; DNA: TGTGCCAGCAGTGGAGCGGCGACCTACAATGAGCAGTTCTTC; CDR3: CASSGAATYNEQFF
V: TRBV6-1; D: NA; J: TRBJ2-1; size: NA; DNA: TGTGCCAGCAGTGAGCAAAAACTAGTGGGCTCCTACAATGAGCAGTTCTTC; CDR3: CASSEQKLVGSYNEQFF
V: TRBV11-3; D: TRBD1; J: TRBJ2-3; size: NA; DNA: TGTGCCAGCAGCTTAGGTGGACAGGGTCAAGATACGCAGTATTTT; CDR3: CASSLGGQGQDTQYF
V: TRBV11-2; D: TRBD1; J: TRBJ2-3; size: NA; DNA: TGTGCCAGCAGCTTACAACAGGGGGCTACTCGCACAGATACGCAGTATTTT; CDR3: CASSLQQGATRTDTQYF
V: TRBV1; D: NA; J: TRBJ1-2; size: NA; DNA: TGCACCAGCAGCCAAGAGGGGCAGGGGAACTATGGCTACACCTTC; CDR3: CTSSQEGQGNYGYTF
V: TRBV11-2; D: NA; J: TRBJ1-4; size: few; DNA: TGTGCCAGCAACTCAAGGGGTTCTGCAACTAATGAAAAACTGTTTTTT; CDR3: CASNSRGSATNEKLFF
V: TRBV5-8; D: NA; J: TRBJ2-5; size: NA; DNA: TGTGCCAGCAGCCCTACGGAAGAGACCCAGTACTTC; CDR3: CASSPTEETQYF
V: TRBV11-3; D: TRBD2; J: TRBJ2-1; size: NA; DNA: TGTGCCAGCAGCTTAGCACTAGCGGGGTACAATGAGCAGTTCTTC; CDR3: CASSLALAGYNEQFF
V: TRBV28; D: NA; J: TRBJ1-3; size: NA; DNA: TGTGCCAGCAGCCTAGGGACGGCCCTTGGAAACACCATATATTTT; CDR3: CASSLGTALGNTIYF
V: TRBV6-5; D: NA; J: TRBJ2-7; size: NA; DNA: TGTGCCAGCAGTGAAAGGGGCGAATACTACGAGCAGTACTTC; CDR3: CASSERGEYYEQYF
V: TRBV4-1; D: NA; J: TRBJ1-2; size: few; DNA: TGCGCCAGCAGCCCGGCGGACGAACGCAATGGCTACACCTTC; CDR3: CASSPADERNGYTF
V: TRBV30; D: NA; J: TRBJ2-7; size: NA; DNA: TGTGCCTGGAGTCAGCGATCCTACGAGCAGTACTTC; CDR3: CAWSQRSYEQYF
V: TRBV30; D: NA; J: TRBJ2-1; size: NA; DNA: TGTGCCTGGAGTGCCGGGACTTCCCCGGATGAGCAGTTCTTC; CDR3: CAWSAGTSPDEQFF
V: TRBV5-1; D: NA; J: TRBJ1-1; size: NA; DNA: TGCGCCAGCAGCCGCGTTGGAGGGGTGGCGAACACTGAAGCTTTCTTT; CDR3: CASSRVGGVANTEAFF
V: TRBV2; D: NA; J: TRBJ1-1; size: few; DNA: TGTGCCAGCAGTGGCGTCCAGGGACTGAACACTGAAGCTTTCTTT; CDR3: CASSGVQGLNTEAFF
V: TRBV5-1; D: NA; J: TRBJ2-3; size: NA; DNA: TGCGCCAGCAGCTTGGCCGCCAAGAATACGCAGTATTTT; CDR3: CASSLAAKNTQYF
V: TRBV2; D: NA; J: TRBJ1-4; size: NA; DNA: TGTGCCAGCAGGGCAGGCGGGGGTAAGAATGAAAAACTGTTTTTT; CDR3: CASRAGGGKNEKLFF
V: TRBV30; D: NA; J: TRBJ1-2; size: NA; DNA: TGTGCCTGGAGTGTTTCGGTGACCCGGGGAGAGTTAGGCTACACCTTC; CDR3: CAWSVSVTRGELGYTF
V: TRBV19; D: NA; J: TRBJ1-2; size: NA; DNA: TGTGCCAGTAGTATATCTGCGACGGGGAACTATGGCTACACCTTC; CDR3: CASSISATGNYGYTF
V: TRBV19; D: NA; J: TRBJ2-2; size: NA; DNA: TGTGCCAGTAGTTCGGGTACGGGAGCGAACACCGGGGAGCTGTTTTTT; CDR3: CASSSGTGANTGELFF